The 9 T cell receptor beta chains below all came from one sample that was sequenced in a study of T-cell reconstitution after alpha-beta-depleted transplantation in children. Unique molecular identifiers were incorporated during preparation of the TCRbeta library. TCRdb processed the PCR reads anew with MiXCR; each CDR3 protein has one entry. The profile covers fewer than 550,000 distinct CDR3 sequences, with 15% to 20% appearing a single time and just under 30% taken by the ten largest. The sample in question was PBMCs, mostly from graft donor cells, obtained 360 days after TCRalphabeta/CD19-depleted stem cell transplant. Receptors were obtained from a boy less than two years old who had a stem cell transplant for Wiskott-Aldrich syndrome, so the T cells may come from the graft donor.

Many counts were recorded for this clonotype. The CDR3 here is CASSQGRRIQETQYF. CDR3 bases: TGTGCCAGCAGCCAAGGGAGGAGGATCCAAGAGACCCAGTACTTC. This chain connects TRBV3-1 to TRBJ2-5; D is perhaps TRBD2 (5 bases). This CDR3 is built from 15 residues. V lost 1 base, J lost 1 base, and 10 bases lay in between. The germline gives CDR1 LGHDT, CDR2 YNNKEL (reference sequence).

The gene calls are TRBV4-3 and TRBJ2-7; 9 bases align to TRBD2. Trimming at V came to 0 bases and at J to 3 bases, leaving 12 bases not matched to a gene. This CDR3 has 18 amino acids. Germline V gene lookup returns CDR1 LGHNA and CDR2 YSLEER. The CDR3 spells CASSQEISGRGANYEQYF. CDR3 in DNA: TGCGCCAGCAGCCAAGAAATTAGCGGGAGAGGGGCTAACTACGAGCAGTACTTC.

This clonotype was picked up a small number of times. The rearrangement joins TRBV10-3 to TRBJ2-6; a possible D gene is TRBD2 (6 bases). This CDR3 has 16 residues. V lost 1 base, J lost 4 bases, and 11 bases lay in between. Germline CDR1 reads ENHRY; CDR2 reads SYGVKD. CDR3 DNA: TGTGCCATCAGTGAGTTGGCGGGGACCGGGGCCAACGTCCTGACTTTC. It yields the protein CAISELAGTGANVLTF.

V usage is TRBV11-3 and J usage is TRBJ2-2; 7 bases are shared with TRBD2. Germline V gives CDR1 SGHNT, CDR2 YENEEA. The CDR3 sequence is 16 residues long. V was pared by 5 bases and J by 6 bases, with 12 bases of the junction left unmatched. CDR3 region: CASSPGGLVDPGELFF. As DNA, the CDR3 is TGTGCCAGCAGCCCAGGTGGACTAGTAGACCCCGGGGAGCTGTTTTTT.

This clonotype has just a few counts. The V gene is TRBV2, the J gene TRBJ2-7, with D hard to call. The CDR3 is made up of 13 amino acids. V lost 9 bases, J lost 3 bases, and 15 bases lay in between. The germline CDR1 and CDR2 sequences are SNHLY and FYNNEI. The CDR3 region is CASLFRRDYEQYF. CDR3 nucleotide sequence: TGTGCCAGTTTATTCCGACGCGACTACGAGCAGTACTTC.

V is TRBV5-1 and J is TRBJ2-3, with D unresolved. CDR3 size: 12 residues. CDR1 is SGHRS, CDR2 YFSETQ, per germline. Between the trimmed V and J ends, which lost 6 bases and 3 bases, there was a span of 8 bases. In nucleotides, the CDR3 is TGCGCCAGCAATCGGAATACAGATACGCAGTATTTT. Protein: CASNRNTDTQYF.

This clonotype has just a few counts. The chain uses TRBV7-2 and TRBJ2-1; a weak D match, TRBD1 (5 bases). From germline, CDR1 is SGHTA and CDR2 FQGNSA. V lost 5 bases and J 12 bases, leaving 11 bases between the germline ends. This CDR3 spans 11 amino acids. The CDR3 DNA sequence: TGTGCCAGCAGCCGGTCTCAGGGGCAGTTCTTC. Amino acids: CASSRSQGQFF.

This clonotype was seen many times. The V and J genes are TRBV20-1 and TRBJ2-5; D perhaps matches TRBD2 (6 bases). This CDR3 comprises 15 residues. Germline V gene data show CDR1 as DFQATT and CDR2 as SNEGSKA (reference sequence). The V end was cut by 0 bases, the J end by 1 base, with 12 bases between. The CDR3 region is CSARDAETSQETQYF. DNA of the CDR3: TGCAGTGCTAGAGATGCCGAGACTAGCCAAGAGACCCAGTACTTC.

This clonotype was detected a few times. This chain connects TRBV4-2 to TRBJ2-3; 11 positions agree with TRBD2. Trimming at V came to 0 bases and at J to 4 bases, leaving 6 bases not matched to a gene. Germline CDR1 reads LGHNA; CDR2 reads YNFKEQ. This CDR3 region has 17 residues. In DNA form, the CDR3 reads TGTGCCAGCAGCCAAGATCGTCTAGCGGGGGGCTCAGATACGCAGTATTTT. This translates into CASSQDRLAGGSDTQYF.